The sequence of this T cell receptor (beta chain) was determined in a study of blood T cells in healthy people across ages. Study outcomes and limitations: Reliance upon unsorted PBMCs precluded definitive naive versus antigen-experienced comparison.

On this clonotype itself: Its antigen is unknown.

A second 7 to 11 cycle PCR used barcoded and J-beta primers. Each CDR3 protein gets one entry after TCRdb re-called the 5' RACE reads with MiXCR. Among about 1.8 million distinct CDR3 sequences listed, around 50% were seen once. This CDR3 is built from 14 residues. V lost 4 bases, J lost 2 bases, and 4 bases stayed unmatched. Germline V lookup: CDR1 DFQATT, CDR2 SNEGSKA (reference sequence). Source material: blood. This sequence joins TRBV20-1 and TRBJ2-7; 11 bases map to TRBD1. The sequence came from a woman aged 40 to 55 in good health. Written as DNA, the CDR3 is TGCAGTGCTATACGGGACAGGGGGACCTACGAGCAGTACTTC. It codes for CSAIRDRGTYEQYF.